Shown below are 23 T cell receptor beta chains from a single sample sequenced in a study of blood T cell repertoires in COVID-19. This table comes from immunoSEQ multiplex PCR, and its TCRdb copy is limited to in-frame clones, with some not included. The table includes about 140,000 clones, just over 85% detected once. Sequenced input: peripheral blood. These TCRs come from a woman aged 55 to 70 with acute or convalescent COVID-19.

This clone was picked up a small number of times. The chain links TRBV2 to TRBJ1-5, with no clear D. V was trimmed by 6 bases and J by 0 bases, leaving 6 bases between them. Germline CDR1 and CDR2: SNHLY and FYNNEI. The CDR3 is 13 residues long. The CDR3 bases are TGTGCCAGCAGAGCCGATAGCAATCAGCCCCAGCATTTT. It encodes CASRADSNQPQHF.

This clone was recorded only once. The V gene is TRBV9, the J gene TRBJ1-1, with TRBD1 as a possible D gene (5 bases). Germline V gene sequence: CDR1 SGDLS, CDR2 YYNGEE. V was trimmed by 0 bases and J by 4 bases, leaving 10 bases between them. The CDR3 covers 14 residues. CDR3 sequence: CASSVEGVSTEAFF. The CDR3 nucleotides read TGTGCCAGCAGCGTAGAAGGGGTTAGCACTGAAGCTTTCTTT.

This clone was observed once. CDR3 DNA: TGCGCCAGCAGCAGTCGAGATAAGAACACTGAAGCTTTCTTT. Protein sequence: CASSSRDKNTEAFF. The gene calls are TRBV4-1 and TRBJ1-1, with D unclear. Germline V CDR1 and CDR2: MGHRA, YSYEKL. Trimming shortened V by 5 bases and J by 1 base, and 11 bases separated the two germline ends. The CDR3 is 14 amino acids.

Here the CDR3 reads CASSGDRGSTDTQYF. The CDR3 region has the DNA TGTGCCAGCAGCGGAGACAGGGGTAGCACAGATACGCAGTATTTT. This chain links TRBV2 with TRBJ2-3; 8 nucleotides line up with TRBD1. The CDR3 extends over 15 amino acids. V lost 6 bases, J lost 0 bases, and 5 bases stayed unmatched. The germline CDR1 and CDR2 sequences are SNHLY and FYNNEI.

This chain links TRBV4-1 with TRBJ1-2; 7 bases match TRBD1. V was pared by 3 bases and J by 6 bases, with 13 bases of the junction left unmatched. CDR3 size: 16 residues. Germline V CDR1 and CDR2: MGHRA, YSYEKL. CDR3 protein: CASSHVTGRKRHGYTF. CDR3 DNA sequence: TGCGCCAGCAGCCATGTGACAGGGAGAAAGCGGCATGGCTACACCTTC.

The genes are TRBV25-1 and TRBJ2-3, with a possible D match to TRBD1 (6 bases). Germline V gene sequence: CDR1 MGHDK, CDR2 SYGVNS. The V gene lost 5 bases and the J gene lost 0 bases, with 12 bases spanning the gap. There are 15 residues in the CDR3. CDR3 sequence reads: CASSTTGFSTDTQYF. The CDR3 bases are TGTGCCAGCAGTACGACAGGCTTTAGCACAGATACGCAGTATTTT.

The chain carries TRBV11-3 and TRBJ2-2; 7 nucleotides line up with TRBD2. There are 19 residues in the CDR3. Per germline, CDR1 SGHNT and CDR2 YENEEA. J lost 3 bases, V lost 6 bases, and 19 bases had no gene match. The CDR3 sequence is CASRPGTWLPGGHTGELFF. CDR3 DNA: TGTGCCAGCAGACCCGGGACGTGGCTCCCGGGAGGACACACCGGGGAGCTGTTTTTT.

V gene TRBV24-1 combines with J gene TRBJ2-7; TRBD1 aligns across 8 bases. Germline lookup yields CDR1 KGHDR and CDR2 SFDVKD. J was trimmed by 2 bases and V by 3 bases; bases with no gene match: 5. The CDR3 length is 15 residues. The CDR3: CATSDKRTGPYEQYF. As DNA, the CDR3 is TGTGCCACCAGTGATAAAAGGACAGGGCCCTACGAGCAGTACTTC.

The chain carries TRBV24-1 and TRBJ2-3, with D maybe TRBD1 (7 bases). This CDR3 has 16 amino acids. The V end was cut by 3 bases, the J end by 5 bases, with 17 bases between. Germline values: CDR1 KGHDR, CDR2 SFDVKD. The CDR3 DNA follows: TGTGCCACCAGTGATCGACAGGGAGGAAGATTAGATACGCAGTATTTT. It encodes CATSDRQGGRLDTQYF.

V gene TRBV4-2 combines with J gene TRBJ2-7, with 8 bases aligning to TRBD2. Germline V lookup: CDR1 LGHNA, CDR2 YNFKEQ. This CDR3 has 16 residues. Trimming at V came to 1 base and at J to 3 bases, leaving 8 bases not matched to a gene. The CDR3 protein is CASSQGSGGVGYEQYF. In DNA form, the CDR3 reads TGTGCCAGCAGCCAAGGGAGCGGGGGAGTAGGCTACGAGCAGTACTTC.

In its sample, this clone was seen many times. The CDR3 loop reads CASTERGRVNTEAFF. As DNA, the CDR3 is TGTGCCAGTACCGAGCGGGGTAGGGTGAACACTGAAGCTTTCTTT. The rearrangement joins TRBV19 to TRBJ1-1; D is undetermined. The CDR3 sequence is 15 residues long. CDR1 is LNHDA and CDR2 is SQIVND in the germline V gene (reference sequence). Trimming shortened V by 7 bases and J by 0 bases, and 15 bases separated the two germline ends.

This clone turned up a few times. The gene calls are TRBV6-5 and TRBJ1-1; D may be TRBD1 (6 bases). The CDR3 contains 14 residues. Germline loops: CDR1 MNHEY, CDR2 SVGAGI. V was clipped by 6 bases and J by 3 bases, with 14 bases between them. CDR3 sequence (DNA): TGTGCCAGCAGCTACACAGGGTGGGACACTGAAGCTTTCTTT. Protein product: CASSYTGWDTEAFF.

This clone was observed a handful of times. V is TRBV5-1 and J is TRBJ1-2; TRBD1 matches at 7 bases. There are 14 residues in the CDR3. Germline loops: CDR1 SGHRS, CDR2 YFSETQ. J was trimmed by 4 bases and V by 4 bases; bases with no gene match: 7. The CDR3 bases are TGCGCCAGCAGCCCTGAGGGACAGATCTATGGCTACACCTTC. Amino acid sequence: CASSPEGQIYGYTF.

The genes are TRBV21-1 and TRBJ1-3. TRBV21-1 constitutes a pseudogene. This CDR3 is 11 amino acids long. CDR3 bases: TGTGCCATCCTCGGCGGGGAGCGGTGGCATTTT. Residues: CAILGGERWHF.

This clone was found many times. The chain carries TRBV30 and TRBJ2-1; D ambiguous. This CDR3 is built from 11 residues. CDR1 GTSNPN and CDR2 SVGIG come from the germline V gene (reference sequence). Trimming shortened V by 5 bases and J by 9 bases, and 11 bases separated the two germline ends. CDR3 coding DNA: TGTGCCTGGTCTAATCCGGGTGAGCAGTTCTTC. Its translation: CAWSNPGEQFF.

The chain couples TRBV24-1 to TRBJ1-2; D possibly corresponds to TRBD1 (5 bases). Germline assignment: CDR1 KGHDR and CDR2 SFDVKD. The CDR3 is 14 amino acids. Trimming left V 2 bases short and J 5 bases short, with 11 bases between. The DNA of the CDR3 is TGTGCCACCAGTGATTCGGCAGGGCGGTATGGCTACACCTTC. It translates to CATSDSAGRYGYTF.

The V gene is TRBV11-3, the J gene TRBJ1-6; the D is unclear. The CDR3 consists of 12 residues. Germline-derived CDR1 and CDR2 are SGHNT and YENEEA. Trimming removed 5 bases at V and 7 bases at J, with 6 bases between. CDR3 loop: CASSRQNSPLHF. CDR3 nucleotides: TGTGCCAGCAGCCGTCAGAATTCACCCCTCCACTTT.

This chain links TRBV19 with TRBJ2-1; no definite D call. The V end lost 6 bases, the J end lost 0 bases, and 15 bases lay between the germline ends. The CDR3 length is 16 residues. Germline loops: CDR1 LNHDA, CDR2 SQIVND (reference sequence). CDR3 nucleotide sequence: TGTGCCAGTAGCGGTCTCGCGTGGAGCTCCTACAATGAGCAGTTCTTC. Protein product: CASSGLAWSSYNEQFF. Full variable domain (missing parts from reference TRBV19 and TRBJ2-1): DGGITQSPKYLFRKEGQNVTLSCEQNLNHDAMYWYRQDPGQGLRLIYYSQIVNDFQKGDIAEGYSVSREKKESFPLTVTSAQKNPTAFYLCASSGLAWSSYNEQFFGPGTRLTVL.

This chain joins TRBV6-5 and TRBJ1-1; D unresolved. From germline, CDR1 is MNHEY and CDR2 SVGAGI. This CDR3 region has 13 residues. Trimming removed 6 bases from V and 2 bases from J, with 10 bases in between. This CDR3 is CASSPGRNTEAFF. Written as DNA, the CDR3 is TGTGCCAGCAGCCCGGGTCGAAACACTGAAGCTTTCTTT.

This clone was counted between two and nine times. The rearrangement joins TRBV11-3 to TRBJ2-5; D gene uncertain. V dropped 1 base and J dropped 3 bases, with 12 bases sitting between them. This CDR3 has 15 amino acids. Germline V gene lookup returns CDR1 SGHNT and CDR2 YENEEA. The CDR3 region has the DNA TGTGCCAGCAGCTTAGGCCGTCGAGATGAAGAGACCCAGTACTTC. Translation: CASSLGRRDEETQYF.

This clone is a singleton in its sample. J is TRBJ2-1 and V is TRBV6-6; a weak D match, TRBD1 (5 bases). CDR3 length equals 16 residues. Trimming pared 2 bases from V and 5 bases from J, leaving 16 bases between. CDR1 and CDR2 (germline): MNHNY, SVGAGI (reference sequence). CDR3 DNA sequence: TGTGCCAGCAGTTACCGACAGTCTCTGGTAGACAATGAGCAGTTCTTC. Translation gives CASSYRQSLVDNEQFF.

V gene TRBV24-1 combines with J gene TRBJ2-5; TRBD2 matches 7 bases. The CDR3 spans 15 residues. Trimming cost V 1 base and J 5 bases; bases outside gene matches: 6. Germline CDR1 and CDR2: KGHDR and SFDVKD. The CDR3 is CATSDFQGGRETQYF. CDR3 coding DNA: TGTGCCACCAGTGATTTTCAGGGAGGGAGGGAGACCCAGTACTTC.

The chain is built from TRBV2 and TRBJ1-5, with D perhaps matching TRBD1 (6 bases). This CDR3 comprises 15 residues. Germline-derived CDR1 and CDR2 are SNHLY and FYNNEI. Trimming removed 2 bases at V and 7 bases at J, with 15 bases between. The CDR3 bases are TGTGCCAGCAGTGAACACGAGGCAGGGGCGCAGCCCCAGCATTTT. Protein: CASSEHEAGAQPQHF.